Shown below are 9 T cell receptor beta chains from a single sample sequenced in a study of cytotoxic CD8 clonotypes in ibrutinib-treated CLL. Sequencing was performed with immunoSEQ multiplex PCR; in TCRdb, only in-frame clones are kept and a portion is missing. The sample has fewer than 35,000 clones, 70% to 90% seen once. The sample here was PBMCs, taken after 24 months of ibrutinib treatment. The receptors derive from a human donor with chronic lymphocytic leukemia.

This clone came up once. The chain recombines TRBV11-1 with TRBJ2-7; D possibly corresponds to TRBD2 (6 bases). The CDR3 covers 13 residues. Trimming removed 6 bases at V and 6 bases at J, with 15 bases between. Germline assignment: CDR1 SGHAT and CDR2 FQDESV (reference sequence). The CDR3 region is CASSRRDFSEQYF. DNA for the CDR3: TGTGCCAGCAGTCGTAGGGACTTCAGCGAGCAGTACTTC.

The chain links TRBV4-2 to TRBJ2-3; 11 nucleotides line up with TRBD2. CDR1 and CDR2 from the germline V gene are LGHNA and YNFKEQ. Trimming cost V 4 bases and J 1 base; bases outside gene matches: 4. The CDR3 sequence is 16 residues long. CDR3: CASSLLLAGGTDTQYF. CDR3 in DNA: TGTGCCAGCAGCCTATTACTAGCGGGGGGCACAGATACGCAGTATTTT.

The V gene is TRBV5-4, the J gene TRBJ2-7, with no clear D. The germline CDR1 and CDR2 sequences are SGHNT and YYREEE (reference sequence). Trimming stripped 1 base from V and 3 bases from J, with 8 bases between. This CDR3 is 13 amino acids long. The CDR3 is CASSLTSHYEQYF. CDR3 coding DNA: TGTGCCAGCAGCTTGACCAGTCACTACGAGCAGTACTTC.

The chain uses TRBV11-3 and TRBJ2-4; 8 positions match TRBD2. The CDR3 runs to 15 residues. The germline V gene encodes CDR1 SGHNT and CDR2 YENEEA. V trimming: 3 bases; J trimming: 5 bases; junction bases outside the gene matches: 6. This CDR3 is CASSLWRGDENIQYF. As DNA, the CDR3 is TGTGCCAGCAGCTTGTGGCGGGGGGATGAAAACATTCAGTACTTC.

J is TRBJ1-4 and V is TRBV5-1; D ambiguous. V was trimmed by 4 bases and J by 5 bases, leaving 9 bases between them. CDR1 and CDR2 from the germline V gene are SGHRS and YFSETQ. The CDR3 is 13 residues long. The CDR3 reads CASSAALNEKLFF. As DNA, the CDR3 is TGCGCCAGCAGCGCCGCCCTCAATGAAAAACTGTTTTTT.

The V call is TRBV29-1, the J call TRBJ2-2; possibly TRBD2 for D (7 bases). From germline, CDR1 is SQVTM and CDR2 ANQGSEA. The CDR3 runs to 14 residues. Trimming left V 5 bases short and J 4 bases short, with 14 bases between. The CDR3: CSVFGGRVTGELFF. As DNA, the CDR3 is TGCAGCGTTTTCGGGGGGCGCGTCACCGGGGAGCTGTTTTTT.

The V call is TRBV6-5, the J call TRBJ1-1, with a possible D match to TRBD1 (6 bases). Per the germline V gene, CDR1 is MNHEY and CDR2 is SVGAGI. V shed 5 bases and J shed 2 bases, with 12 bases lying between them. This CDR3 region has 14 residues. CDR3 in amino acids: CASSTTGHNTEAFF. CDR3 nucleotides: TGTGCCAGCAGTACTACGGGACACAACACTGAAGCTTTCTTT.

The chain links TRBV6-6 to TRBJ1-1; D is ambiguous. Looked up from germline, CDR1 is MNHNY and CDR2 is SVGAGI (reference sequence). Trimming took off 6 bases at V and 1 base at J, with 6 bases between the two ends. This CDR3 is 12 amino acids long. The CDR3 coding sequence is TGTGCCAGCAGACCATGGAACACTGAAGCTTTCTTT. It yields the protein CASRPWNTEAFF.

V and J are TRBV2 and TRBJ2-1; TRBD2 aligns across 13 bases. From germline, CDR1 is SNHLY and CDR2 FYNNEI. Trimming took 4 bases from V and 1 from J; bases not matched to a gene: 1. The CDR3 is made up of 16 amino acids. The CDR3 DNA sequence: TGTGCCAGCAGTGGGACTAGCGGGGGATCCTACAATGAGCAGTTCTTC. It translates to CASSGTSGGSYNEQFF.